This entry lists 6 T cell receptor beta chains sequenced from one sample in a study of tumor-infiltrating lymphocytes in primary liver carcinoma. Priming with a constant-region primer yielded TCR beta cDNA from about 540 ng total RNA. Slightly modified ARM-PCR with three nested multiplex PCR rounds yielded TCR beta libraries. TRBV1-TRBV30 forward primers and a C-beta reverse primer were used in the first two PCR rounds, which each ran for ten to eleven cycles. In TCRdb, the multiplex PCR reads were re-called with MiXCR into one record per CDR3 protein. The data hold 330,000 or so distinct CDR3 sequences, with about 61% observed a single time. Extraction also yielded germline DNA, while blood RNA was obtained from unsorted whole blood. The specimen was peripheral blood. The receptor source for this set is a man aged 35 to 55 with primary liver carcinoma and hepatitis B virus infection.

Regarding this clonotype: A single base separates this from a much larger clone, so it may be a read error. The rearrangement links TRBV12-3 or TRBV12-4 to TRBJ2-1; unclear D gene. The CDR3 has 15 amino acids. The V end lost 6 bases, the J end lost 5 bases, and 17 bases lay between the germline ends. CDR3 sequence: CASRKTELENNEQFF. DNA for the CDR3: TGTGCCAGCAGGAAGACGGAGTTAGAAAACAATGAGCAGTTCTTC.

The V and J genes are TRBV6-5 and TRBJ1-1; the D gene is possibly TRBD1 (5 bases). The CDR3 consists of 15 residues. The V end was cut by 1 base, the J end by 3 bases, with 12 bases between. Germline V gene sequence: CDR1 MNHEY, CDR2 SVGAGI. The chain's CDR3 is CASSYFRGSDTEAFF. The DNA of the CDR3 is TGTGCCAGCAGTTACTTTCGGGGGTCGGACACTGAAGCTTTCTTT.

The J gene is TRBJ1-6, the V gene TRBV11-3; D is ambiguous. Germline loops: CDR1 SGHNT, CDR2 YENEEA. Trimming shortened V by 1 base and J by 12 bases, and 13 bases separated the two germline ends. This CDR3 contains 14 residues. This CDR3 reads CASSLGRWDLPLHF. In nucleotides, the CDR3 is TGTGCCAGCAGCTTAGGCCGATGGGATTTACCCCTCCACTTT.

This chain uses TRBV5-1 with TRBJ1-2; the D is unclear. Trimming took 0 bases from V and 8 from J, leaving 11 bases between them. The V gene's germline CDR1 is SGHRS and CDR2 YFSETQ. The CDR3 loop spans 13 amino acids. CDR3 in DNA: TGCGCCAGCAGCTTGGATCCATTTGAGGGCTACACCTTC. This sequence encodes CASSLDPFEGYTF.

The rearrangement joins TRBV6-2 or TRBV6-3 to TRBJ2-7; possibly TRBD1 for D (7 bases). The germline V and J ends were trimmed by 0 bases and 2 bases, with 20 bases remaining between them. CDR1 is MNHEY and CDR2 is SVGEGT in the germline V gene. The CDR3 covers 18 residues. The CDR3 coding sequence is TGTGCCAGCAGTTACTCTTTCGGAGGGGGCGATCAAGCCTACGAGCAGTACTTC. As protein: CASSYSFGGGDQAYEQYF.

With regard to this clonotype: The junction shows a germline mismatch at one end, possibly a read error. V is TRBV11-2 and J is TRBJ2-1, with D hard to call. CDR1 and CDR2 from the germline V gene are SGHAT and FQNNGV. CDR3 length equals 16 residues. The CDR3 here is CGSSSARHRQHNEQFF. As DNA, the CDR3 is TGTGGCAGCAGTTCCGCTCGACACCGCCAGCACAATGAGCAGTTCTTC.